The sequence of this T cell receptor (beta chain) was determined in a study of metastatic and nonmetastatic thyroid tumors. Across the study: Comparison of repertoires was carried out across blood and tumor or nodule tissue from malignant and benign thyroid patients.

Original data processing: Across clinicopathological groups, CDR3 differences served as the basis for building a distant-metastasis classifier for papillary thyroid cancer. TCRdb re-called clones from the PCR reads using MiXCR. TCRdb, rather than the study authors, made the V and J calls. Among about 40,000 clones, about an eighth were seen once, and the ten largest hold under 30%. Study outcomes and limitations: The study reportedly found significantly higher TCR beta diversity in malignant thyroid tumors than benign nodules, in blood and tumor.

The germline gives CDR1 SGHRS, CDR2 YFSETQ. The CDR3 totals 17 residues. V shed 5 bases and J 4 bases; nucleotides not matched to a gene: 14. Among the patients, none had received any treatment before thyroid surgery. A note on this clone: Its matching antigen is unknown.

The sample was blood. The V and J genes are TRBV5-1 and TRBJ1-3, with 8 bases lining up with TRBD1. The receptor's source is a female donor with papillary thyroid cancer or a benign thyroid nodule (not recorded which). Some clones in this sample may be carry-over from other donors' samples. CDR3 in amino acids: CASRRTSLTGGGNTIYF. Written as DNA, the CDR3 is TGCGCCAGCAGGAGAACTTCCCTTACAGGGGGAGGAAACACCATATATTTT.